Below, 15 T cell receptor beta chains from the same sample are listed, as sequenced in a study of T and B cells in COVID-19 patients (dated by TCRdb to 2018 to 2021). TRB repertoires were amplified using about 240-550 ng of genomic DNA isolated from blood. TCRdb shows the sequencer as Illumina MiSeq. Multiplex PCR with BIOMED2 TRB-A/B primer pools was used to amplify the TRB rearrangements. TCRdb reprocessing: public reads trimmed at Q25 with fastp, clones called with MiXCR, in-frame beta chains kept. Rows with a matching CDR3 protein are joined into one entry that keeps the most common DNA and genes. The sample table shows 5,500 to 8,000 distinct CDR3 sequences, and around 33% are seen once. Of the sample, 20% to 30% falls within the top ten clones. Material: blood. Every receptor here comes from a human donor who had recovered from COVID-19.

This clonotype is medium-sized within its sample. The J gene is TRBJ2-1, the V gene TRBV19; a possible D gene is TRBD2 (5 bases). This CDR3 contains 15 residues. Trimming took 3 bases from V and 3 from J, leaving 12 bases between them. Germline V CDR1 and CDR2: LNHDA, SQIVND (reference sequence). As DNA, the CDR3 is TGTGCCAGTAGTATCAGCGAGGGAAACTACAATGAGCAGTTCTTC. Protein product: CASSISEGNYNEQFF.

This clonotype was seen a few times. The rearrangement uses TRBV7-6 and TRBJ2-7; TRBD2 matches at 9 bases. The CDR3 runs to 14 residues. The V and J ends lost 1 base and 5 bases, in that order; junction bases with no gene match: 3. Germline V CDR1 and CDR2: SGHVS, FNYEAQ. CDR3 nucleotide sequence: TGTGCCAGCAGCTTAGTTCGGACTAGCGACGAGCAGTACTTC. Its translation: CASSLVRTSDEQYF. Drawing the rest from reference TRBV7-6 and TRBJ2-7, the complete variable domain is GAGVSQSPRYKVTKRGQDVALRCDPISGHVSLYWYRQALGQGPEFLTYFNYEAQQDKSGLPNDRFSAERPEGSISTLTIQRTEQRDSAMYRCASSLVRTSDEQYFGPGTRLTVT.

This clonotype ranks as large. The chain has TRBV18 and TRBJ2-2, with a tentative D call TRBD2 (5 bases). The length of the CDR3 is 12 residues. V was clipped by 3 bases and J by 7 bases, with 6 bases between them. The V gene's germline CDR1 is KGHSH and CDR2 LQKENI. For the CDR3, the DNA is TGTGCCAGCTCACCGGGAGACGGGGAGCTGTTTTTT. It translates to CASSPGDGELFF.

A few counts support this clonotype. This chain uses TRBV5-4 with TRBJ1-6; TRBD1 might be the D (5 bases). This CDR3 is built from 15 residues. CDR1 and CDR2 (germline): SGHNT, YYREEE (reference sequence). Trimming pared 4 bases from V and 13 bases from J, leaving 21 bases between. The CDR3 region is CASSAGGWAGGPLHF. CDR3 coding DNA: TGTGCCAGCAGCGCCGGGGGGTGGGCGGGAGGTCCCCTCCACTTT.

V usage is TRBV11-2 and J usage is TRBJ2-2, with D hard to call. This CDR3 is built from 14 residues. The ends were cut back, 3 bases at V and 5 bases at J, with 10 bases in the middle. Germline V CDR1 and CDR2: SGHAT, FQNNGV. CDR3 sequence: CASSFQTKTGELFF. CDR3 coding DNA: TGTGCCAGCAGCTTCCAGACAAAAACCGGGGAGCTGTTTTTT.

This clonotype is medium-sized in the sample. This chain joins TRBV19 and TRBJ2-6; the D is unclear. Trimming removed 8 bases at V and 2 bases at J, with 4 bases between. Germline CDR1 and CDR2: LNHDA and SQIVND (reference sequence). This CDR3 contains 12 residues. The CDR3 nucleotides read TGTGCCAGTGCCGCTGGGGCCAACGTCCTGACTTTC. Protein product: CASAAGANVLTF.

V is TRBV10-3 and J is TRBJ2-1, with 13 bases lining up with TRBD2. Trimming cost V 7 bases and J 2 bases; bases outside gene matches: 2. Germline V gene data show CDR1 as ENHRY and CDR2 as SYGVKD. The CDR3 length is 15 residues. CDR3 residues: CAINGLAGAYNEQFF. The CDR3 region has the DNA TGTGCCATCAACGGACTAGCGGGGGCCTACAATGAGCAGTTCTTC.

As for this clonotype: Just one base apart from a much larger clone, this may be a read error. The chain has TRBV7-6 and TRBJ2-2; tentative D call: TRBD2 (6 bases). This CDR3 is 15 amino acids long. Germline V CDR1 and CDR2: SGHVS, FNYEAQ. V lost 4 bases and J lost 5, with 14 bases in between. The CDR3 protein is CASSYSRGYTGELFF. The CDR3 coding sequence is TGTGCCAGCAGCTATAGCCGGGGGTATACCGGGGAGCTGTTTTTT. Supplemented by reference TRBV7-6 and TRBJ2-2, the full variable domain reads GAGVSQSPRYKVTKRGQDVALRCDPISGHVSLYWYRQALGQGPEFLTYFNYEAQQDKSGLPNDRFSAERPEGSISTLTIQRTEQRDSAMYRCASSYSRGYTGELFFGEGSRLTVL.

The V gene is TRBV6-5, the J gene TRBJ2-1; D not certain. V shed 5 bases and J shed 10 bases, with 15 bases lying between them. The germline gives CDR1 MNHEY, CDR2 SVGAGI. The CDR3 consists of 13 residues. The chain's CDR3 is CASSPPPAYEQFF. The CDR3 bases are TGTGCCAGCAGTCCTCCCCCAGCGTACGAGCAGTTCTTC.

This CDR3 is CASSGGLAGPLGTDTQYF. The CDR3 DNA follows: TGTGCCAGCAGCGGGGGGCTAGCGGGCCCCCTCGGCACAGATACGCAGTATTTT. This rearrangement joins TRBV9 to TRBJ2-3; TRBD2 matches at 8 bases. CDR3 length equals 18 residues. J was trimmed by 1 base and V by 3 bases; bases with no gene match: 13. CDR1 is SGDLS, CDR2 YYNGEE, per germline. The full variable domain, its missing parts supplied by reference TRBV9 and TRBJ2-3, is DSGVTQTPKHLITATGQRVTLRCSPRSGDLSVYWYQQSLDQGLQFLIQYYNGEERAKGNILERFSAQQFPDLHSELNLSSLELGDSALYFCASSGGLAGPLGTDTQYFGPGTRLTVL.

The sample holds a few counts of this clonotype. The chain has TRBV11-2 and TRBJ2-3; 9 positions agree with TRBD2. Trimming took 2 bases from V and 2 from J; bases not matched to a gene: 5. CDR1 and CDR2 from the germline V gene are SGHAT and FQNNGV. The CDR3 runs 16 residues. The CDR3 loop is CASSLRAGGITDTQYF. Here the CDR3 DNA reads TGTGCCAGCAGCTTAAGGGCGGGGGGGATCACAGATACGCAGTATTTT.

This chain uses TRBV20-1 with TRBJ2-1; TRBD2 matches 9 bases. This CDR3 region has 17 residues. The V and J ends lost 0 bases and 5 bases, in that order; junction bases with no gene match: 11. CDR1 and CDR2 (germline): DFQATT, SNEGSKA (reference sequence). The CDR3 here is CSAREGFSGGGDNEQFF. Here the CDR3 DNA reads TGCAGTGCTAGAGAAGGATTTAGCGGGGGTGGGGACAATGAGCAGTTCTTC.

This clonotype was observed a handful of times. The CDR3 region has the DNA TGTGCCAGCAGCCAGACTAGCGGGGGGGAATTTGGCACCGGGGAGCTGTTTTTT. As protein: CASSQTSGGEFGTGELFF. The chain has TRBV7-9 and TRBJ2-2; TRBD2 agrees at 14 bases. Trimming removed 5 bases from V and 4 bases from J; junction bases left unmatched: 9. The CDR3 is made up of 18 amino acids. Looked up from germline, CDR1 is SEHNR and CDR2 is FQNEAQ (reference sequence). Drawing the rest from reference TRBV7-9 and TRBJ2-2, the complete variable domain is DTGVSQNPRHKITKRGQNVTFRCDPISEHNRLYWYRQTLGQGPEFLTYFQNEAQLEKSRLLSDRFSAERPKGSFSTLEIQRTEQGDSAMYLCASSQTSGGEFGTGELFFGEGSRLTVL.

This clonotype was counted only a few times. The J gene is TRBJ2-7, the V gene TRBV6-2 or TRBV6-3; 9 bases match TRBD2. J was trimmed by 2 bases and V by 6 bases; bases with no gene match: 5. Germline CDR1 MNHEY, CDR2 SVGEGT. The CDR3 runs to 14 residues. The DNA of the CDR3 is TGTGCCAGCAGGCGCGGGGGGGAAACCTACGAGCAGTACTTC. Encoded protein: CASRRGGETYEQYF.

The chain combines TRBV7-2 with TRBJ2-3; D remains ambiguous. The CDR3 sequence is 14 residues long. V was trimmed by 3 bases and J by 3 bases, leaving 10 bases between them. Germline assignment: CDR1 SGHTA and CDR2 FQGNSA. The CDR3 region is CASSLLVGTDTQYF. The CDR3 DNA reads as TGTGCCAGCAGCTTGTTGGTAGGGACAGATACGCAGTATTTT.